This T cell receptor beta chain was observed in a study of T cell responses to AZD1222 COVID-19 vaccine. Whole-study context: Second-dose schedules of about 4 or about 12 weeks were combined.

The assay was immunoSEQ multiplex PCR, and TCRdb's table has in-frame clones only and misses some. This table has 150,000 to 200,000 clones, almost 90% appearing once. Study outcomes and limitations: Seropositive AZD1222 recipients at baseline numbered only 5 or 6.

Between the trimmed V and J ends, which lost 7 bases and 7 bases, there was a span of 16 bases. The CDR3 loop spans 13 amino acids. CDR1 MDHEN and CDR2 SYDVKM come from the germline V gene. This clone was detected once. Antigen: not known. The starting material was peripheral blood, obtained on day 0 of AZD1222 vaccination. V is TRBV28 and J is TRBJ1-1; a weak D match, TRBD1 (6 bases). This receptor was obtained from an adult in good health. As DNA, the CDR3 is TGTGCCAGCATTCCAGGGGCAAGGGTTGAAGCTTTCTTT. Protein product: CASIPGARVEAFF.